These T cell receptor beta chains were read from a single sample in a study of beta chain features in type 1 diabetes. The data were produced by immunoSEQ multiplex PCR, yet TCRdb's version contains in-frame clones alone and is incomplete. The sample has hundreds of thousands of clones, around 15% seen once. Sequenced input: naive CD4+ T cells from blood. These receptors came from a man between 18 and 29 years old in good health. Each CDR3 is given with its conserved first and last residue. D genes are given only for firm matches. The size of a clone is reported for some rows only, either as once, few or many, or as a class for expanded clones.

d_call	v_call	j_call	clone_size	cdr3_nt	cdr3_aa
TRBD2	TRBV4-2	TRBJ2-3	few	TGTGCCAGCAGCCAAGGACTAGCGGACAGCACAGATACGCAGTATTTT	CASSQGLADSTDTQYF
.	TRBV7-9	TRBJ1-4	.	TGTGCCAGCAGCACCAGAGGGGCAACTAATGAAAAACTGTTTTTT	CASSTRGATNEKLFF
.	TRBV11-3	TRBJ2-3	.	TGTGCCAGCAGCTTCGGGCCAGTTGGGCAGTATTTT	CASSFGPVGQYF
.	TRBV7-2	TRBJ2-5	few	TGTGCCAGCAGCCTGGACATATGGGCCGGGGAGACCCAGTACTTC	CASSLDIWAGETQYF
.	TRBV5-1	TRBJ1-2	.	TGCGCCAGCAGCCCGGCCGGGGAAGCCTATGGCTACACCTTC	CASSPAGEAYGYTF
.	TRBV10-3	TRBJ1-1	few	TGTGCCATCAACGTAGTTCCGGGTGAAGCTTTCTTT	CAINVVPGEAFF
.	TRBV6-1	TRBJ2-3	.	TGTGCCAGCAGTGAGCGGCGCCTCACAGATACGCAGTATTTT	CASSERRLTDTQYF
TRBD1	TRBV7-2	TRBJ2-7	.	TGTGCCAGCAGCAAGGACAGGTACGAGCAGTACTTC	CASSKDRYEQYF
TRBD2	TRBV4-3	TRBJ2-5	.	TGCGCCAGCAGTAGCTTTTCTAGCGGGTCGTTCCAAGAGACCCAGTACTTC	CASSSFSSGSFQETQYF
TRBD1	TRBV6-4	TRBJ1-4	.	TGTGCCAGCAGTGAAGGACAGGGAACAAAACTGTTTTTT	CASSEGQGTKLFF
.	TRBV19	TRBJ1-1	.	TGTGCCAGTAGTATAGAGACGGTATTGAACACTGAAGCTTTCTTT	CASSIETVLNTEAFF
.	TRBV7-9	TRBJ2-5	.	TGTGCCAGCAGCCTGGGGAGGCAAAGTTTCGAGACCCAGTACTTC	CASSLGRQSFETQYF
.	TRBV12-2	TRBJ2-1	.	TGTGCAAGTCGCCCGGAGACGACAGCCTCCTACAATGAGCAGTTCTTC	CASRPETTASYNEQFF
.	TRBV28	TRBJ2-2	few	TGTGCCAGCAGTTCCCGGGCCCAGGACACCGGGGAGCTGTTTTTT	CASSSRAQDTGELFF
.	TRBV7-2	TRBJ2-5	few	TGTGCCAGCAGCTTTAAGGGCAGTTGGGAGACCCAGTACTTC	CASSFKGSWETQYF
TRBD2	TRBV28	TRBJ2-3	few	TGTGCCAGCCGGACTAGCGGACGCACAGATACGCAGTATTTT	CASRTSGRTDTQYF
.	TRBV4-3	TRBJ1-2	.	TGCGCCAGCAGCCTAACGACAGCAAACTATGGCTACACCTTC	CASSLTTANYGYTF